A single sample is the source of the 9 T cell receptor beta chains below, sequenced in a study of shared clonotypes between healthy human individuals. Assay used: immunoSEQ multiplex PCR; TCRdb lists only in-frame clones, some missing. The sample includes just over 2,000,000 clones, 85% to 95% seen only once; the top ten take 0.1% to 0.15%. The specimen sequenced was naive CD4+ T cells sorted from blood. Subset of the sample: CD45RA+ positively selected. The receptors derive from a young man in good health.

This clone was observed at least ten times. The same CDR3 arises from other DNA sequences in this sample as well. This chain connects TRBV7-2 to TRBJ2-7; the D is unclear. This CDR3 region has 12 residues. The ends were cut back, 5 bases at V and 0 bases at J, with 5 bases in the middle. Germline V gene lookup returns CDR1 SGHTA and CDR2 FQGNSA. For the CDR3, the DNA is TGTGCCAGCAGCGTCAGCTCCTACGAGCAGTACTTC. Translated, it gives CASSVSSYEQYF.

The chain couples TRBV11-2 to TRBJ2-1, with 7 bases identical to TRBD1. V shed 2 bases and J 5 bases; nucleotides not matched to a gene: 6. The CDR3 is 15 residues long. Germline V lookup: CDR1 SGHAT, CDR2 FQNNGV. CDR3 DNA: TGTGCCAGCAGCTTAAACAGGGGTTTTCACAATGAGCAGTTCTTC. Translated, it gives CASSLNRGFHNEQFF.

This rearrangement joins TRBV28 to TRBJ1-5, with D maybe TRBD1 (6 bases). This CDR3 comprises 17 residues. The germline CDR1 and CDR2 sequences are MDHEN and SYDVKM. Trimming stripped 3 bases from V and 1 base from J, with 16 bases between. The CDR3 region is CASSFSLKGGSNQPQHF. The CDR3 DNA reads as TGTGCCAGCAGTTTTAGTTTGAAGGGGGGAAGCAATCAGCCCCAGCATTTT.

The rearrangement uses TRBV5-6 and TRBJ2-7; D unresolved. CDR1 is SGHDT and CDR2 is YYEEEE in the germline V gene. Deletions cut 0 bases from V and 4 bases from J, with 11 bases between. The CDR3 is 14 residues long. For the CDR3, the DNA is TGTGCCAGCAGCTTGGGGAGACATGTATACGAGCAGTACTTC. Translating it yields CASSLGRHVYEQYF.

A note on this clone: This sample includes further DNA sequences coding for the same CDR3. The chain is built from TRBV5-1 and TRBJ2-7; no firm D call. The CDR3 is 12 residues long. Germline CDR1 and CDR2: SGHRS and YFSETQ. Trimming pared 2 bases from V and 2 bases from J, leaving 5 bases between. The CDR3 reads CASSFNTYEQYF. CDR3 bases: TGCGCCAGCAGCTTCAACACCTACGAGCAGTACTTC.

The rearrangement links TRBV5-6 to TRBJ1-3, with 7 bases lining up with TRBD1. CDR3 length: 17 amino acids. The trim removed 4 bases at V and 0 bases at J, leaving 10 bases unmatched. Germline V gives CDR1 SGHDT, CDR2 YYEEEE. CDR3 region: CASSPTARDSSGNTIYF. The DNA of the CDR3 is TGTGCCAGCAGCCCAACCGCCAGGGACAGCTCTGGAAACACCATATATTTT. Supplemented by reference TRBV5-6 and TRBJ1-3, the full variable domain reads DAGVTQSPTHLIKTRGQQVTLRCSPKSGHDTVSWYQQALGQGPQFIFQYYEEEERQRGNFPDRFSGHQFPNYSSELNVNALLLGDSALYLCASSPTARDSSGNTIYFGEGSWLTVV.

CDR3 coding DNA: TGTGCCAGCAGTTCCCCCGGGCAGGGGCGCGGCTACACCTTC. As protein: CASSSPGQGRGYTF. The gene calls are TRBV27 and TRBJ1-2; D is possibly TRBD1 (6 bases). Trimming removed 4 bases from V and 8 bases from J, with 17 bases in between. Germline V gene data show CDR1 as MNHEY and CDR2 as SMNVEV (reference sequence). The CDR3 extends over 14 amino acids.

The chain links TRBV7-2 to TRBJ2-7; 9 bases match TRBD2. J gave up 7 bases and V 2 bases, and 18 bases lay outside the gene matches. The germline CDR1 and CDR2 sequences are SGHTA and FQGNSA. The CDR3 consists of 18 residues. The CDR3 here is CASSLLISSGDPTREQYF. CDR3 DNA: TGTGCCAGCAGCTTACTCATTTCTAGCGGGGATCCTACGCGGGAGCAGTACTTC. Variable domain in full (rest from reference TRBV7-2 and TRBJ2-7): GAGVSQSPSNKVTEKGKDVELRCDPISGHTALYWYRQSLGQGLEFLIYFQGNSAPDKSGLPSDRFSAERTGGSVSTLTIQRTQQEDSAVYLCASSLLISSGDPTREQYFGPGTRLTVT.

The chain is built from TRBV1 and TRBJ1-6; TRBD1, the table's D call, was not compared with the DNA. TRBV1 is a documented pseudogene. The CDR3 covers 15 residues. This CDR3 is CTSSQIDSYNSPLHF. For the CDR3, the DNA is TGCACCAGCAGCCAGATAGACAGCTATAATTCACCCCTCCACTTT.